This T cell receptor (beta chain) derives from a study of blood T cell repertoires in COVID-19. Study-wide context: PBMCs, B-cell-depleted T cells, or T cells provided the cDNA or gDNA that made up the material.

In the original workflow: Amplification of reference gene primers was used by the study to estimate nucleated cell counts. Data came from immunoSEQ multiplex PCR; TCRdb stores just in-frame clones and leaves some out. V, J and clone size reflect that table, while D and trimming were determined from the DNA. The data show about 170,000 clones, about nine tenths seen once. V lost 4 bases and J 2 bases, leaving 12 bases between the germline ends. Germline CDR1 and CDR2: ENHRY and SYGVKD. The CDR3 is 14 residues long. Sequencing was carried out using peripheral blood. The chain couples TRBV10-3 to TRBJ2-7; D is perhaps TRBD2 (6 bases). The receptor was isolated from a woman in her forties or fifties with acute or convalescent COVID-19. In nucleotides, the CDR3 is TGTGCCATCAGTGCGGGGCCGGGGGCCTACGAGCAGTACTTC. This encodes CAISAGPGAYEQYF.